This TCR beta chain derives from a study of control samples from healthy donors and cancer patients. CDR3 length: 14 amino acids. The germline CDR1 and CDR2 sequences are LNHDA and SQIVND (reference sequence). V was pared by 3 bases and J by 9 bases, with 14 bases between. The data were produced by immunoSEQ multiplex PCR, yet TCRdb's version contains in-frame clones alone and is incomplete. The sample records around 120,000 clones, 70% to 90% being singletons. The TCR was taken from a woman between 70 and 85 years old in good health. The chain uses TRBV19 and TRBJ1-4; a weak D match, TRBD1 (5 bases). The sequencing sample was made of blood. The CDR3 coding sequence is TGTGCCAGTAGTATTGTCCAGGGTGGGCAAAAACTGTTTTTT. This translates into CASSIVQGGQKLFF.